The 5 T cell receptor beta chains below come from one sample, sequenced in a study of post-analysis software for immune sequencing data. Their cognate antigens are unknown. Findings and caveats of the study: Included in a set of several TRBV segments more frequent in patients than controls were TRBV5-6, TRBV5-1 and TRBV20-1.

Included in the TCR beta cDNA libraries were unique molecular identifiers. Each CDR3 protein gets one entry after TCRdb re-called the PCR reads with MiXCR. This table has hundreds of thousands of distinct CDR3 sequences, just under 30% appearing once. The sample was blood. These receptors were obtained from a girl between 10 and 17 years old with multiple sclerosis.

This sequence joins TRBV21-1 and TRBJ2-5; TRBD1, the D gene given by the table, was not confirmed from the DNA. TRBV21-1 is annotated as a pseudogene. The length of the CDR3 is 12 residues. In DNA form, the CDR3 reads TGTGCCAGCAGCAAAAGGGGGCGGACGGGGTACTTC. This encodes CASSKRGRTGYF.

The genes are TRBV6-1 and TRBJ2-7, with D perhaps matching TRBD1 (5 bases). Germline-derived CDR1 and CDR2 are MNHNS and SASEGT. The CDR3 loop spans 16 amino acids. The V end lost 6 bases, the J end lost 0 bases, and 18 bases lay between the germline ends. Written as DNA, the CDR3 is TGTGCCAGCAGCGACTGGGGCAGGCGAAACTCCTACGAGCAGTACTTC. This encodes CASSDWGRRNSYEQYF.

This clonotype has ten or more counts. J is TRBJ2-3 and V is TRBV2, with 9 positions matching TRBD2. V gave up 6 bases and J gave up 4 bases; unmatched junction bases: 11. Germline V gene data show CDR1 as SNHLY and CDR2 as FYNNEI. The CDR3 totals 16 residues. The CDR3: CASRASSGNSADTQYF. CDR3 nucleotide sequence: TGTGCCAGCAGAGCTTCTAGCGGGAATTCGGCAGATACGCAGTATTTT.

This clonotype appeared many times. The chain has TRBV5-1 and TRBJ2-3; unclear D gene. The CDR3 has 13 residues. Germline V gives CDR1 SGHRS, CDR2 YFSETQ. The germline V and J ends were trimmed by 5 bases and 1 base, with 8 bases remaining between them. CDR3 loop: CASSDRGTDTQYF. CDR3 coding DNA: TGCGCCAGCAGTGACCGGGGCACAGATACGCAGTATTTT.

In DNA form, the CDR3 reads TGTGCCAGCAGCCGTTTACAGCCTTCTAGCACAGATACGCAGTATTTT. Protein product: CASSRLQPSSTDTQYF. The chain has TRBV14 and TRBJ2-3; unclear D gene. From germline, CDR1 is SGHDN and CDR2 FVKESK. Deletions cut 4 bases from V and 0 bases from J, with 14 bases between. The CDR3 sequence is 16 residues long. Full variable domain (outside the CDR3, taken from reference TRBV14 and TRBJ2-3): EAGVTQFPSHSVIEKGQTVTLRCDPISGHDNLYWYRRVMGKEIKFLLHFVKESKQDESGMPNNRFLAERTGGTYSTLKVQPAELEDSGVYFCASSRLQPSSTDTQYFGPGTRLTVL.